The 10 T cell receptor beta chains below come from one sample, sequenced in a study of T cells in women clearing cervical HPV infection. The table came from immunoSEQ multiplex PCR; TCRdb's copy has only in-frame clones and leaves some out. The specimen's table records tens of thousands of clones. Sequencing was performed on blood buffy coat. The origin of the receptors is a woman between 18 and 75 years old with a cervical HPV16 infection that either progressed to CIN3+ or cleared (not recorded which).

Worth noting for this clone: The read ends 3 residues early relative to the CDR3; the germline J gene fills the gap. This chain links TRBV5-1 with TRBJ1-2, with a weak D call TRBD1 (5 bases). The V gene's germline CDR1 is SGHRS and CDR2 YFSETQ. The CDR3 has 16 residues. CDR3 protein: CASSNRLAGGSDTYTF. The covered CDR3 bases are TGCGCCAGCAGCAACCGACTAGCGGGGGGGTCAGATACC. The full variable domain, completed using reference TRBV5-1 and TRBJ1-2, is KAGVTQTPRYLIKTRGQQVTLSCSPISGHRSVSWYQQTPGQGLQFLFEYFSETQRNKGNFPGRFSGRQFSNSRSEMNVSTLELGDSALYLCASSNRLAGGSDTYTFGSGTRLTVV.

A word on this clone: The read terminates 3 residues ahead of where the CDR3 ends, so the germline J gene completes it. This sequence joins TRBV12-3 or TRBV12-4 and TRBJ1-4, with 7 bases lining up with TRBD1. Trimming cost V 6 bases and J 5 bases; bases outside gene matches: 12. There are 16 residues in the CDR3. CDR3 DNA (partial): TGTGCCAGCAGGCCTACAAGGGACAGAGAAAATGAAAAA. Amino acids: CASRPTRDRENEK. Given in full, the CDR3 is CASRPTRDRENEKLFF.

Turning to this clone: The read finishes 3 residues shy of the CDR3 end, and the germline J gene is used to complete it. This chain joins TRBV9 and TRBJ1-6; weak D call: TRBD1 (5 bases). Germline CDR1 reads SGDLS; CDR2 reads YYNGEE. The V end was cut by 0 bases, the J end by 10 bases, with 14 bases between. The CDR3 length is 15 residues. Partial CDR3 DNA: TGTGCCAGCAGCGTAGGAGGGCAGGGAACCTCACCC. Translation: CASSVGGQGTSP. The full CDR3 protein reads CASSVGGQGTSPLHF.

Notes on this clone: The observed sequence ends 3 residues before the CDR3 terminus, with the missing tail filled in from the germline J gene. This chain connects TRBV5-1 to TRBJ2-3; D remains ambiguous. Germline V gene lookup returns CDR1 SGHRS and CDR2 YFSETQ. The V end was cut by 4 bases, the J end by 4 bases, with 10 bases between. The CDR3 totals 13 residues. CDR3 loop: CASSPTQADTQYF. CDR3 bases read: TGCGCCAGCAGCCCCACTCAGGCAGATACG.

Remarks on this clone: The read falls 3 residues short of the CDR3 end, and the missing part is taken from the germline J gene. The gene calls are TRBV19 and TRBJ1-5, with TRBD1 identical over 7 bases. From germline, CDR1 is LNHDA and CDR2 SQIVND (reference sequence). V dropped 5 bases and J dropped 6; count of bases not matched to a gene: 7. This CDR3 has 14 amino acids. CDR3 DNA, as far as it was read: TGTGCCAGTAGTCTACGACAGGGCCGTCAGCCC. It yields the protein CASSLRQGRQP. The whole CDR3 region reads CASSLRQGRQPQHF.

With respect to this clone: The read terminates 3 residues before the CDR3 end, so the remaining end is supplied by the germline J gene. V and J are TRBV5-1 and TRBJ2-2; 13 positions agree with TRBD2. Germline lookup yields CDR1 SGHRS and CDR2 YFSETQ. This CDR3 spans 17 amino acids. V lost 1 base and J lost 4; bases outside the gene matches: 4. The CDR3 reads CASSLTSGGASTGELFF. The sequenced CDR3 bases are TGCGCCAGCAGCTTGACTAGCGGGGGGGCGAGCACCGGGGAG.

Note on this clone: The CDR3 goes on 3 residues after the read ends, and that part is filled in from the germline J gene. The V call is TRBV2, the J call TRBJ1-1; TRBD1 might be the D (6 bases). V gave up 7 bases and J gave up 4 bases, with 16 bases separating them. The CDR3 covers 14 residues. The germline CDR1 and CDR2 sequences are SNHLY and FYNNEI. The DNA read from the CDR3 is TGTGCCAGCACGGGGGGGGCTAGTCTCACTGAA. Its translation is CASTGGASLTE. The complete CDR3 reads CASTGGASLTEAFF. Based on the CDR3 plus reference TRBV2 and TRBJ1-1, the full variable domain is EPEVTQTPSHQVTQMGQEVILRCVPISNHLYFYWYRQILGQKVEFLVSFYNNEISEKSEIFDDQFSVERPDGSNFTLKIRSTKLEDSAMYFCASTGGASLTEAFFGQGTRLTVV.

Regarding this clone: The CDR3 end is not reached by the read, which stops 3 residues before it; the germline J gene fills it in. J is TRBJ2-1 and V is TRBV5-1; possibly TRBD1 for D (6 bases). CDR1 and CDR2 (germline): SGHRS, YFSETQ. Trimming cost V 0 bases and J 5 bases, with 9 bases left between them. The CDR3 spans 14 residues. The DNA read from the CDR3 is TGCGCCAGCAGCTTGGGGACAGTTAACAATGAG. Amino acids: CASSLGTVNNE. The entire CDR3 reads CASSLGTVNNEQFF.

Comments on this clone: The read ends 3 residues before the CDR3 terminus; that terminus is restored from the germline J gene. The J gene is TRBJ2-1, the V gene TRBV20-1, with D perhaps matching TRBD1 (6 bases). The CDR3 spans 15 residues. V shed 4 bases and J shed 4 bases, with 17 bases lying between them. Germline V lookup: CDR1 DFQATT, CDR2 SNEGSKA (reference sequence). CDR3 DNA, as far as it was read: TGCAGTGCTAATCTACCCGGGACACCTTACAATGAG. This gives the protein CSANLPGTPYNE. In full, the CDR3 is CSANLPGTPYNEQFF.

Comment on this clone: The read falls 3 residues short of the CDR3 end, and the missing part is taken from the germline J gene. This chain joins TRBV20-1 and TRBJ1-2; 12 bases are a match to TRBD1. Per germline, CDR1 DFQATT and CDR2 SNEGSKA (reference sequence). The CDR3 has 13 amino acids. CDR3 DNA, as far as it was read: TGCAGTGCTAGGGGACAGGGGGCGGAGGGC. The encoded protein is CSARGQGAEG. The CDR3 in its entirety is CSARGQGAEGYTF.